This is a list of T cell receptor beta chains from one sample in a study of CD8 T cells in ankylosing spondylitis. TCRdb analysed the 5' RACE reads with MiXCR anew, one entry per CDR3 protein. This table holds hundreds of thousands of distinct CDR3 sequences, approximately 12% found once. The sample was blood, either unsorted or a sorted T cell fraction (not recorded which). These receptors were collected from a male donor with ankylosing spondylitis. CDR3s include the opening cysteine and the closing phenylalanine or tryptophan. The D gene is left open where the match is weak. Size is omitted from some rows. Given values are once, few, many or a class for expanded clones.

V	D	size	J	CDR3	DNA
TRBV20-1	TRBD2	-	TRBJ2-1	CSAPDTTSGDNNEQFF	TGCAGTGCTCCCGACACGACTAGCGGGGATAACAATGAGCAGTTCTTC
TRBV20-1	TRBD2	-	TRBJ2-5	CSARVASAGGPFETQYF	TGCAGTGCTAGAGTGGCCTCTGCGGGGGGGCCTTTTGAGACCCAGTACTTC
TRBV7-3	-	few	TRBJ2-3	CASSLSYGSSTDTQYF	TGTGCCAGCAGCTTAAGTTACGGATCAAGCACAGATACGCAGTATTTT
TRBV12-3/TRBV12-4	-	-	TRBJ1-1	CASRPGQAFF	TGTGCCAGCAGGCCGGGACAAGCTTTCTTT
TRBV7-2	-	many	TRBJ1-2	CASSYRDTIYGYTF	TGTGCCAGCAGCTACCGGGACACCATCTATGGCTACACCTTC
TRBV12-3/TRBV12-4	-	once	TRBJ1-6	CASSLAGQNSPLHF	TGTGCCAGCAGTTTAGCAGGGCAAAATTCACCCCTCCACTTT
TRBV29-1	-	many	TRBJ2-7	CSGGGQNSYEQYF	TGCAGCGGGGGAGGACAAAACTCCTACGAGCAGTACTTC
TRBV18	-	-	TRBJ1-5	CASSPGGDSNQPQHF	TGTGCCAGCTCGCCCGGGGGGGATAGCAATCAGCCCCAGCATTTT
TRBV7-2	-	-	TRBJ2-7	CASSLDNRSYEQYF	TGTGCCAGCAGCTTAGATAACCGCTCCTACGAGCAGTACTTC
TRBV20-1	-	many	TRBJ2-2	CSARRPLGTGELFF	TGCAGTGCTAGGCGGCCTTTGGGGACCGGGGAGCTGTTTTTT